This T cell receptor (beta chain) was recorded in a study of shared clonotypes between healthy human individuals. CD45RO-negative, CCR7-positively selected cells formed the naive CD8 fraction, excluding terminally differentiated effector memory CD45RA+ cells. This CDR3 spans 14 amino acids. Trimming left V 5 bases short and J 1 base short, with 11 bases between. Germline V gene data show CDR1 as LNHDA and CDR2 as SQIVND (reference sequence). Produced via immunoSEQ multiplex PCR; TCRdb's table is partial and in-frame only. Of about 2.1 million clones in the sample, approximately 92% were seen once. The origin of this receptor is a man in his late teens or twenties in good health. Some clones in this sample may be carry-over from other donors' samples. The sequencing sample was made of naive CD8+ T cells from PBMCs. J is TRBJ1-1 and V is TRBV19, with D possibly being TRBD1 (5 bases). For the CDR3, the DNA is TGTGCCAGTAGTGCGATTACAGGGAACACTGAAGCTTTCTTT. As protein: CASSAITGNTEAFF. The full variable domain, with the rest looked up from reference TRBV19 and TRBJ1-1, is DGGITQSPKYLFRKEGQNVTLSCEQNLNHDAMYWYRQDPGQGLRLIYYSQIVNDFQKGDIAEGYSVSREKKESFPLTVTSAQKNPTAFYLCASSAITGNTEAFFGQGTRLTVV.